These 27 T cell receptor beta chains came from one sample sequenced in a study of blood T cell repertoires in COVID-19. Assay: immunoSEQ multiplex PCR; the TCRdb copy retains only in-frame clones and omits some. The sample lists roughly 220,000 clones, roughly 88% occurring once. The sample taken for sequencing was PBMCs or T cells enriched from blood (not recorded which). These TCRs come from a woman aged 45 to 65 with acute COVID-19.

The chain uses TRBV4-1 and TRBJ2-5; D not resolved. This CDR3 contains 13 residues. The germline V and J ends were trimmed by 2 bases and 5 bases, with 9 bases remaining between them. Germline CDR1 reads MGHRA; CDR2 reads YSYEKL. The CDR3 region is CASSQFLGETQYF. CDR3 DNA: TGCGCCAGCAGCCAATTCCTCGGGGAGACCCAGTACTTC.

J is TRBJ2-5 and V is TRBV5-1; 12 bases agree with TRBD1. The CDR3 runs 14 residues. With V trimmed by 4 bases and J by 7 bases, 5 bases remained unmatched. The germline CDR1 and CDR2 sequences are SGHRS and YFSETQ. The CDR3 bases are TGCGCCAGCAGCCTGGGACAGGGGGCAGGGACCCAGTACTTC. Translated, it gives CASSLGQGAGTQYF.

Written as DNA, the CDR3 is TGTGCCAGCAGCGCCCGAGCGGGAGCTACAGCAAATACGCAGTATTTT. Residues: CASSARAGATANTQYF. The chain is built from TRBV9 and TRBJ2-3, with 8 bases aligning to TRBD2. The V gene end was trimmed by 3 bases and the J gene end by 7 bases; junction bases not matched to a gene: 13. Germline V lookup: CDR1 SGDLS, CDR2 YYNGEE. The CDR3 is made up of 16 amino acids.

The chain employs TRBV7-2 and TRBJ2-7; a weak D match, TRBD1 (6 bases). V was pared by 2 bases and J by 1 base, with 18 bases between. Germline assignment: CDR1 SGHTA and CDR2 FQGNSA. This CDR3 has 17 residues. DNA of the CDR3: TGTGCCAGCAGCTTATATAGGGGGTGGACTTTATCCTACGAGCAGTACTTC. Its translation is CASSLYRGWTLSYEQYF.

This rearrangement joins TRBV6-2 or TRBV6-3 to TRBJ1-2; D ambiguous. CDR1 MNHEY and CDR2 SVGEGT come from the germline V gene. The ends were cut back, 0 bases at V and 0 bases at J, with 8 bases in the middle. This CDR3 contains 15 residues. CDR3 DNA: TGTGCCAGCAGTTACTCGTACAGATCTAACTATGGCTACACCTTC. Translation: CASSYSYRSNYGYTF.

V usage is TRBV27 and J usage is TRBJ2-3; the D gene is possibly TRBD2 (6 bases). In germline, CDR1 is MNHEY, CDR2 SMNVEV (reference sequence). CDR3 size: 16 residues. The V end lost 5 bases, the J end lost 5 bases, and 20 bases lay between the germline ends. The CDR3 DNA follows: TGTGCCAGCAGTCCCCGCGGGGTTTTTTATGGAGATACGCAGTATTTT. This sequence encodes CASSPRGVFYGDTQYF.

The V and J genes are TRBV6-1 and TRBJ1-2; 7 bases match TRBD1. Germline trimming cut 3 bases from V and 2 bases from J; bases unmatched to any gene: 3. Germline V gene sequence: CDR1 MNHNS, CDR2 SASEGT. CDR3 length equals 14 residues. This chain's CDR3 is CASSETGTNYGYTF. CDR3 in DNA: TGTGCCAGCAGTGAGACAGGGACGAACTATGGCTACACCTTC.

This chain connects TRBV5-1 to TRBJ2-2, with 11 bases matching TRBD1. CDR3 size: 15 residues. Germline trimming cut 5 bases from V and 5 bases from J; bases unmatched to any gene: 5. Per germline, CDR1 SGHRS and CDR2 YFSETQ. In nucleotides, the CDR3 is TGCGCCAGCAGTTCCGGACAGGGGGCAACCGGGGAGCTGTTTTTT. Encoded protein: CASSSGQGATGELFF.

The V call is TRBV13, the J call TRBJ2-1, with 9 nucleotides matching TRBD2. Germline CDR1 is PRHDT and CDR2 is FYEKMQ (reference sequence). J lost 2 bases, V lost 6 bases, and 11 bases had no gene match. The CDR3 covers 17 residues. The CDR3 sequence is CASSYKPGLAPYNEQFF. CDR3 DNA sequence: TGTGCCAGCAGTTACAAACCGGGACTAGCACCCTACAATGAGCAGTTCTTC.

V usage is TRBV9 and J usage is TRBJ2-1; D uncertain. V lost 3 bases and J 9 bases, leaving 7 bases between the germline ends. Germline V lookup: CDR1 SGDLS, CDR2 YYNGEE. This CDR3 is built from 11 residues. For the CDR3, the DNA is TGTGCCAGCAGCGCCCCAGGTGAGCAGTTCTTC. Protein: CASSAPGEQFF.

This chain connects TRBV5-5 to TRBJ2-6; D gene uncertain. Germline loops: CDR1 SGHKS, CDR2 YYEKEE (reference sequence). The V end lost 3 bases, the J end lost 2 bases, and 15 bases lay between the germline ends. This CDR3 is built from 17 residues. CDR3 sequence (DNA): TGTGCCAGCAGCTGGCCGAAACAGAGCACTGGGGCCAACGTCCTGACTTTC. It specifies CASSWPKQSTGANVLTF.

The CDR3 here is CASSDELIGRGHV. As DNA, the CDR3 is TGTGCCAGCAGTGATGAGCTTATTGGCAGGGGGCATGTC. The rearrangement uses TRBV2 and TRBJ2-7; 8 bases line up with TRBD1. Germline lookup yields CDR1 SNHLY and CDR2 FYNNEI. CDR3 length: 13 amino acids.

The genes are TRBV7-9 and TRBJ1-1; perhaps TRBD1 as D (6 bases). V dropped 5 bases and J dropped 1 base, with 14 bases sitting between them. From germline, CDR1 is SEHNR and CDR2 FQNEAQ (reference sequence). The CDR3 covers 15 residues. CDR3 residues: CASSPEGGTNTEAFF. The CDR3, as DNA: TGTGCCAGCAGCCCGGAGGGGGGGACGAACACTGAAGCTTTCTTT. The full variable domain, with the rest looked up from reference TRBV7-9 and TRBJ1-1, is DTGVSQNPRHKITKRGQNVTFRCDPISEHNRLYWYRQTLGQGPEFLTYFQNEAQLEKSRLLSDRFSAERPKGSFSTLEIQRTEQGDSAMYLCASSPEGGTNTEAFFGQGTRLTVV.

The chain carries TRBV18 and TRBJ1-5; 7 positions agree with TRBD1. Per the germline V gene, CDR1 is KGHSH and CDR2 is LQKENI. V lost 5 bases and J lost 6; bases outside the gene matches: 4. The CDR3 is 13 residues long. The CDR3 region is CASSSGQPQPQHF. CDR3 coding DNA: TGTGCCAGCTCATCGGGACAGCCTCAGCCCCAGCATTTT.

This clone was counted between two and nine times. This CDR3 reads CATSRDRGSYGYTF. The CDR3, as DNA: TGTGCCACCAGCAGAGATAGGGGTTCTTATGGCTACACCTTC. This chain joins TRBV15 and TRBJ1-2, with D possibly being TRBD1 (5 bases). CDR3 size: 14 residues. Trimming took 0 bases from V and 5 from J, leaving 10 bases between them. Per germline, CDR1 LNHNV and CDR2 YYDKDF (reference sequence).

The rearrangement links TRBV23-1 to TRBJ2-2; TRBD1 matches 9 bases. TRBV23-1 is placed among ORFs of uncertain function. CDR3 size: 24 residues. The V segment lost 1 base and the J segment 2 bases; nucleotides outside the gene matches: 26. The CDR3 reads CASSQYQGRPRDRRQGDNTGELFF. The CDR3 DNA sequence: TGCGCCAGCAGTCAATACCAAGGACGCCCTCGGGACAGGAGACAGGGGGATAACACCGGGGAGCTGTTTTTT.

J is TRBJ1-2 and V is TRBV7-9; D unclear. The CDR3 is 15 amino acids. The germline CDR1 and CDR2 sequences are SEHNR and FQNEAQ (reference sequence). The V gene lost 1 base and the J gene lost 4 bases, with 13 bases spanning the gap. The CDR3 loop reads CASSLDPGTTYGYTF. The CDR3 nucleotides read TGTGCCAGCAGCTTAGACCCAGGAACCACCTATGGCTACACCTTC.

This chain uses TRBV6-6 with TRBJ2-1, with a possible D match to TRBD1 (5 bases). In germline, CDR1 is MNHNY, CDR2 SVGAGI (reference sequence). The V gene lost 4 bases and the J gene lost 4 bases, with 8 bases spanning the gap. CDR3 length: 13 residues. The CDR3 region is CASSSDRYNEQFF. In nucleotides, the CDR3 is TGTGCCAGCAGTTCAGACAGATACAATGAGCAGTTCTTC.

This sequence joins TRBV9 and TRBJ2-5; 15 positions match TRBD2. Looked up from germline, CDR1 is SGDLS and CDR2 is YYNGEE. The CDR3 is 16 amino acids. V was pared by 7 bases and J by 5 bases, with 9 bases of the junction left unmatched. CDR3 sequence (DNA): TGTGCCAGCGCAACAGGGGGGACTAGCGGGAGGGAGACCCAGTACTTC. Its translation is CASATGGTSGRETQYF.

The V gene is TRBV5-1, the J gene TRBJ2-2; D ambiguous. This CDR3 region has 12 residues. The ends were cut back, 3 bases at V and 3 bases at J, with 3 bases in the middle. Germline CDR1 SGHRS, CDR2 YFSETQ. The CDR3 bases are TGCGCCAGCAGCTCAGACACCGGGGAGCTGTTTTTT. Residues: CASSSDTGELFF.

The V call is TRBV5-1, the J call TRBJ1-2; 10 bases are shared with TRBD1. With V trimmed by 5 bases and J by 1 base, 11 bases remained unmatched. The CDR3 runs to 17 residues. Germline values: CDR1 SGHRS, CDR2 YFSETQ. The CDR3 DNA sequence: TGCGCCAGCAGTTTATCAGGACAGGGGGTCAATAACTATGGCTACACCTTC. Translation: CASSLSGQGVNNYGYTF.

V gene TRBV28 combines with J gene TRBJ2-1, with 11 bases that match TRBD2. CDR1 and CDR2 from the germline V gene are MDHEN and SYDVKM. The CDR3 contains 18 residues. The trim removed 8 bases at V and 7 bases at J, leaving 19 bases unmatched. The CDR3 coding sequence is TGTGCCAGCTATCCGAAACTAGCGGGAGTCAAGAAAGGGAATGAGCAGTTCTTC. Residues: CASYPKLAGVKKGNEQFF.

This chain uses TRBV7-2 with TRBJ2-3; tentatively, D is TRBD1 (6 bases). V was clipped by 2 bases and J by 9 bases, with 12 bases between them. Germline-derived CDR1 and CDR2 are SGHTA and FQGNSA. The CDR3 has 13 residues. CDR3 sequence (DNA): TGTGCCAGCAGCTTAAACAGGGAGTCGACGCAGTATTTT. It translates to CASSLNRESTQYF.

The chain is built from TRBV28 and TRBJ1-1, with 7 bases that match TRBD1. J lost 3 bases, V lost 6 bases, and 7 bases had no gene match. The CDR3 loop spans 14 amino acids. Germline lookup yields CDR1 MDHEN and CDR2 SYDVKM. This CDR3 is CASRIRGLYTEAFF. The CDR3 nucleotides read TGTGCCAGCAGGATCAGGGGGTTGTACACTGAAGCTTTCTTT.

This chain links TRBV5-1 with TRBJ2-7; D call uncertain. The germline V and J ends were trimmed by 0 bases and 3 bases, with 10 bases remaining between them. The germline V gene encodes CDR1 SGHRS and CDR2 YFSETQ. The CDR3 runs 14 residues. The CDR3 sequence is CASSLGLVLYEQYF. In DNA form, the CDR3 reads TGCGCCAGCAGCTTGGGACTGGTACTCTACGAGCAGTACTTC. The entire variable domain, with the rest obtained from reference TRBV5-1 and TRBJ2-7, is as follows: KAGVTQTPRYLIKTRGQQVTLSCSPISGHRSVSWYQQTPGQGLQFLFEYFSETQRNKGNFPGRFSGRQFSNSRSEMNVSTLELGDSALYLCASSLGLVLYEQYFGPGTRLTVT.

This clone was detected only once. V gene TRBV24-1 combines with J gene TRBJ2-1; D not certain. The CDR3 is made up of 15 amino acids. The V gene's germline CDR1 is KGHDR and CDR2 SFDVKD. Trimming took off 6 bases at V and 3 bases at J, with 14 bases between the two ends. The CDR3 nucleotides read TGTGCCACCAGTCCCGGTGTTGCTGGCTACAATGAGCAGTTCTTC. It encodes CATSPGVAGYNEQFF.

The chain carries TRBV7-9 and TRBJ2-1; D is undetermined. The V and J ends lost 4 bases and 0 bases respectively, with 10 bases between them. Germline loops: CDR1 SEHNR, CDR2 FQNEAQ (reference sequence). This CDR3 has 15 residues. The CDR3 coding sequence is TGTGCCAGCAGCTCAGGCCCGACCTCCTACAATGAGCAGTTCTTC. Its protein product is CASSSGPTSYNEQFF.